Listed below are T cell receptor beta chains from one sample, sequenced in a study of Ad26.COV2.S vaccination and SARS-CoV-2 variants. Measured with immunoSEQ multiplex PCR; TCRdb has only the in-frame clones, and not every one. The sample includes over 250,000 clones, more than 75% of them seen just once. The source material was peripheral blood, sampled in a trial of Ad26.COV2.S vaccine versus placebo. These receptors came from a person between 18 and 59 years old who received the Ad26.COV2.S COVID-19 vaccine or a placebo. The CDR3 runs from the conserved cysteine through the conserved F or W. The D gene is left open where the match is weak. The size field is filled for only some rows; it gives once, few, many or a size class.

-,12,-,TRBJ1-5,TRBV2,TGTGCCAGCGGGGAGAGGGATCAGCCCCAGCATTTT,CASGERDQPQHF
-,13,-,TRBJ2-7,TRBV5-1,TGCGCCAGCAGCTTCGGGACTTCCTACGAGCAGTACTTC,CASSFGTSYEQYF
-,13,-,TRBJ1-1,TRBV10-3,TGTGCCATCGCCCTATCGGGGAACACTGAAGCTTTCTTT,CAIALSGNTEAFF
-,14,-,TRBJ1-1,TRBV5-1,TGCGCCAGCAGCTTGGGCGGTTCCGAGGCTGAAGCTTTCTTT,CASSLGGSEAEAFF
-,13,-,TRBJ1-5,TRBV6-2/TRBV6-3,TGTGCCAGCAGTCTACAGAGTAAGCAGCCCCAGCATTTT,CASSLQSKQPQHF
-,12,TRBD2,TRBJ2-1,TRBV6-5,TGTGCCAGCAGGTCGACTAGCGGCGAGCAGTTCTTC,CASRSTSGEQFF
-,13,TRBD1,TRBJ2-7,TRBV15,TGTGCCACCAGCAGGGACAGGGGGTACGAGCAGTACTTC,CATSRDRGYEQYF
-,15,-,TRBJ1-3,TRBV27,TGTGCCAGCAGGTCTTGGACAGCCTCTGGAAACACCATATATTTT,CASRSWTASGNTIYF
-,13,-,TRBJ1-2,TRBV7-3,TGTGCCAGCAGCCCTCGGGACGGGTTTCGCTACACCTTC,CASSPRDGFRYTF
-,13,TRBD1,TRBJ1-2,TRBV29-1,TGCAGCGTTGTTATAGGGGGCGCGGATGGCTACACCTTC,CSVVIGGADGYTF
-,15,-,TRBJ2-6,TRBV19,TGTGCCAGTAGTATAGGAGGCCCCGGGGCCAACGTCCTGACTTTC,CASSIGGPGANVLTF
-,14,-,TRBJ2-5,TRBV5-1,TGCGCCAGCAGCTTGGTACCGGATCAAGAGACCCAGTACTTC,CASSLVPDQETQYF
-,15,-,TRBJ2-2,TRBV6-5,TGTGCCAGACCGCCCGGGACACCGAACACCGGGGAGCTGTTTTTT,CARPPGTPNTGELFF
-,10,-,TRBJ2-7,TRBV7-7,TGTGCTGGACGGTACTACGAGCAGTACTTC,CAGRYYEQYF
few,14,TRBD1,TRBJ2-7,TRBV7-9,TGTGCCAGCAGACCGGGACAGGGGGCCTACGAGCAGTACTTC,CASRPGQGAYEQYF